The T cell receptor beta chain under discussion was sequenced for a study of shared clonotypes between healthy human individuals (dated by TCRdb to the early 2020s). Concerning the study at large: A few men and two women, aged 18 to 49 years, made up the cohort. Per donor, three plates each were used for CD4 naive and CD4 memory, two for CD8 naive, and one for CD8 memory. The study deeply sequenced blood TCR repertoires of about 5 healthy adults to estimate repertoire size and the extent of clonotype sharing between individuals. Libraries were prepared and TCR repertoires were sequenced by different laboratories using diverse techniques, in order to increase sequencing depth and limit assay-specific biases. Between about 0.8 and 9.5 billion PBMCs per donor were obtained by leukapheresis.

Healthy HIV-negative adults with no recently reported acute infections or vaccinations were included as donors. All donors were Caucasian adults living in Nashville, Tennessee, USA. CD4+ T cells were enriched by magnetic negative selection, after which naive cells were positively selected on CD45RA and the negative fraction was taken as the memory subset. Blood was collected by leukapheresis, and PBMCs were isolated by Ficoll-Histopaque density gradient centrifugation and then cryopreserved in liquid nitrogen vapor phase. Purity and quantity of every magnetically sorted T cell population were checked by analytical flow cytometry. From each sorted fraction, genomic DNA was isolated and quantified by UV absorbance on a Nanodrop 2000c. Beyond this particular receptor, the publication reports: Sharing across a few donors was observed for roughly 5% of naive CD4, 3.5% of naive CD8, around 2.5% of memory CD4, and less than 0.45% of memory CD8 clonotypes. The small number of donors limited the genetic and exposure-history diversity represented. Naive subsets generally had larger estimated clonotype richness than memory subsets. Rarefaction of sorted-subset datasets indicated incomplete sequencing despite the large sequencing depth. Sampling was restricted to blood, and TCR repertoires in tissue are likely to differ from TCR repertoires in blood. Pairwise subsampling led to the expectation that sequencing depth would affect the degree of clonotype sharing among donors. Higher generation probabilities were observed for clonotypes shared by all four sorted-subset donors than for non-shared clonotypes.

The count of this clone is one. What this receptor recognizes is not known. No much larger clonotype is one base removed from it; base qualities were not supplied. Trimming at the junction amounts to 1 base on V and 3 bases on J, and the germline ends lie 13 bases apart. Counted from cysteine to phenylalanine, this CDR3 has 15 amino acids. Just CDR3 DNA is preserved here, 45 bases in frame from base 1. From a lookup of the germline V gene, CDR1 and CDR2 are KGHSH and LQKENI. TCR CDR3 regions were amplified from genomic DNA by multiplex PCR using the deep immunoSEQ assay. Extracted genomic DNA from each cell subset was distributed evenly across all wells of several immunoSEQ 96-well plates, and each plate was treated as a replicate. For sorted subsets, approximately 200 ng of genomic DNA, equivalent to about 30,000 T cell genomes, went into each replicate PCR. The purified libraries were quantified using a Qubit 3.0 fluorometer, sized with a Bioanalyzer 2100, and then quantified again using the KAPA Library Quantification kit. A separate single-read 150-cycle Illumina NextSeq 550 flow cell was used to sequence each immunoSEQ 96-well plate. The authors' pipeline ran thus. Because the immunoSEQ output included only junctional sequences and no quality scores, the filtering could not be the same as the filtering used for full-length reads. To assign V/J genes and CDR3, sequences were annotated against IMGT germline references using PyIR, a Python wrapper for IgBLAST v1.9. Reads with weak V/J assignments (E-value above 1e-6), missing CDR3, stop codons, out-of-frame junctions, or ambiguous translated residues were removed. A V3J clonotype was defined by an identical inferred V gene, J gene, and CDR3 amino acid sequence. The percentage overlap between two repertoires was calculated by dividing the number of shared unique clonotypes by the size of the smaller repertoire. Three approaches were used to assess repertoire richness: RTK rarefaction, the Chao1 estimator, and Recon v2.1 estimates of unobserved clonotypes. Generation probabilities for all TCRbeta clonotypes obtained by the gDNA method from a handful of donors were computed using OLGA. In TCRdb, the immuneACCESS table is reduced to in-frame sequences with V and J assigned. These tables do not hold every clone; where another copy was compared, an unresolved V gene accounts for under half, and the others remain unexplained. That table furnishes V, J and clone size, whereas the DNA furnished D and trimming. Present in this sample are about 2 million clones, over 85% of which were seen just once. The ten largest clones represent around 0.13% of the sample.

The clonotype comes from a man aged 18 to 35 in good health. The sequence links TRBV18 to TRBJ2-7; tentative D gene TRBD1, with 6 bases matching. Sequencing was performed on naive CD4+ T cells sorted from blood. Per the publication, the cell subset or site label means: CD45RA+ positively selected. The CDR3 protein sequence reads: CASSPQQGSRYEQYF. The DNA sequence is TGTGCCAGCTCACCACAACAGGGAAGTCGCTACGAGCAGTACTTC.